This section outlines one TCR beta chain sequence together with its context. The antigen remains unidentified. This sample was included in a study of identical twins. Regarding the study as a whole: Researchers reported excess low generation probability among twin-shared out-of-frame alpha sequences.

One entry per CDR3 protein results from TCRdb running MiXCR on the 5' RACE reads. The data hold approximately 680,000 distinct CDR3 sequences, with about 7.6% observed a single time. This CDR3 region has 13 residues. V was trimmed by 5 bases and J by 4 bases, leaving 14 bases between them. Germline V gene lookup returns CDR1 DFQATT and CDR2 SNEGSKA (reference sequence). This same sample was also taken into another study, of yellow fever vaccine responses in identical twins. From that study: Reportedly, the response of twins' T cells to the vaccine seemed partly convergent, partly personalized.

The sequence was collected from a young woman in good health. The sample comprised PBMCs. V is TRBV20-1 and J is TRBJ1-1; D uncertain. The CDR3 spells CSAPFKKVTEAFF. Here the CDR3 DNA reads TGCAGTGCTCCCTTTAAGAAGGTCACTGAAGCTTTCTTT.